Reported below is one TCR beta chain. The sample comes from a study of T cell responses to AZD1222 COVID-19 vaccine. The CDR3 spans 15 residues. The germline V and J ends were trimmed by 2 bases and 0 bases, with 10 bases remaining between them. Germline values: CDR1 MNHEY, CDR2 SVGEGT. TCRdb's copy holds only in-frame clones and misses some; the assay was immunoSEQ multiplex PCR. The repertoire has about 99,000 clones, more than 80% of them found once; the top ten carry roughly 13%. J is TRBJ1-1 and V is TRBV6-2 or TRBV6-3, with D uncertain. The sequence derives from an adult in good health. The sequencing used peripheral blood, collected on day 0 of AZD1222 vaccination. The CDR3 region is CASSYGQPLNTEAFF. The CDR3 coding sequence is TGTGCCAGCAGTTACGGGCAGCCTTTGAACACTGAAGCTTTCTTT.